The TCR beta chain described here comes from a study of T cells in Graves' hyperthyroidism and ophthalmopathy (dated by TCRdb to the late 2010s). In terms of the full investigation: Peripheral blood samples were taken at the time of initial diagnosis, prior to any treatment. To identify TCR V-J signatures that set the groups apart, the researchers used a discovery cohort of 100 patients, made up of around 42 with Graves' ophthalmopathy and 57 with stable Graves' hyperthyroidism. Prospective prediction of ophthalmopathy was tested in an independent validation cohort consisting of 18 hyperthyroidism patients and some 16 patients who later progressed to ophthalmopathy. The approximately 90 discovery patients were divided at random into training and test sets in a 7:3 ratio. In about six Graves' hyperthyroidism patients, the study also compared T-cell repertoires from thyroid tissue with T-cell repertoires from blood. After blood sampling, hyperthyroidism patients were treated with methimazole at a starting dose of 30 mg daily, and ophthalmopathy patients were treated with high-dose intravenous methylprednisolone. The paper reports TCR Vbeta CDR3 sequencing of 135 peripheral blood samples: under 45 ophthalmopathy, around 80 hyperthyroidism and approximately 17 progressor patients. The research as a whole found: Most expanded thyroid clonotypes (frequency above 0.001) were also detected in blood, a finding suggesting that blood repertoires may reflect thyroid immune responses. No statistical method was used to set the sample size in advance, and investigators knew the group allocation. In validation, the model predicted progression to ophthalmopathy with approximately 71% sensitivity and 72% to 85% specificity, a median of roughly seven months before onset. Ophthalmopathy was separated from stable hyperthyroidism by a 13 V-J signature model, with roughly 88% sensitivity and about 81% specificity obtained in cross-validation and 80%/75% obtained in testing.

Stable Graves' hyperthyroidism was defined as the absence of progression to ophthalmopathy over 18 months of follow-up. Hyperthyroidism patients were newly diagnosed, with disease duration under 2 months, and aged 18 to 65 years. Exclusion was applied to patients with uncontrolled infections, other autoimmune diseases, pregnancy or lactation. Diagnoses relied on clinical symptoms, serum thyroxine and TRAb, thyroid ultrasound and orbital computed tomography. PBMCs were separated from 8 to 10 ml of fresh peripheral blood using Ficoll-Paque density gradient centrifugation. Total RNA was extracted using Trizol reagent, and RNA quality was assessed on an Agilent 2100 Bioanalyzer. This clonotype was seen repeatedly, ten times or more. The antigen it binds to is not known. No base qualities exist here, and no much larger clone lies one base off it. Per the germline V gene, MDHEN is the CDR1 and SYDVKM is the CDR2. V and J lose 1 base and 3 bases, and a span of 6 bases separates them. Measured from the cysteine to the phenylalanine, the CDR3 is 13 residues long. The entry retains the CDR3 DNA only, 39 bases that are in frame from base 1.

The TCR beta CDR3 regions were amplified from RNA transcripts. For the first round of RT-PCR on the TCR CDR3, the HTBI primer set was used together with the Qiagen OneStep RT-PCR kit. Libraries were constructed in a second round of multiplex PCR, after which size selection and purification were performed. Libraries were sequenced paired-end with 100 bp reads on an Illumina HiSeq2000. Regarding the original processing steps: SOAPnuke was used to process the raw data, with reads discarded if the reads contained adapters or uncalled bases, had a mean Phred below 15, or lacked an exact constant-primer or identifier match. High-quality paired reads were merged using COPE v1.2.5, and each unique nucleotide sequence was defined as a clonotype. Clonotypes were aligned to IMGT TRBV, TRBD and TRBJ reference segments using MiTCR v1.1. The analysis included only V-J combinations with a frequency above 0.0001, which together covered 98% to 99.2% of the repertoires. A TCS score was defined as the ratio of F50 (clonal expansion) to E x V (chaos), with BLOSUM62-based TCRdist applied between CDR3 peptides within each V-J. Welch's t-statistics and random forest reduced roughly 540 V-J features to roughly 13, which were used in a naive Bayes classifier (R e1071). TCRdb itself trimmed the public reads at Q25 with fastp, ran MiXCR and retained productive beta chains. A single entry per CDR3 protein holds the most common genes and DNA from its merged rows. The V and J calls and clone size are TCRdb's, not the authors'. This sample has 650,000 to 750,000 distinct CDR3 sequences in its table, and around 15% of those were observed once. Clones ranked in the top ten supply roughly 10% of the sample.

This receptor was taken from a young woman with Graves' hyperthyroidism. The sample comprised blood. Here the chain combines TRBV28 and TRBJ1-1, with the D gene not confidently named. The base sequence is TGTGCCAGCAGTTTATCCCGTCACACTGAAGCTTTCTTT. Its coded protein is CASSLSRHTEAFF.